The 16 T cell receptor beta chains given below trace back to one sample, sequenced in a study of blood T cell repertoires in COVID-19. Assay used: immunoSEQ multiplex PCR; TCRdb lists only in-frame clones, some missing. Of about 13,000 clones in the sample, just under 80% were seen once. Sequencing used peripheral blood. Every receptor here comes from a human donor in a cohort sampled during active COVID-19.

The J gene is TRBJ2-3, the V gene TRBV7-2; unclear D gene. The V and J ends lost 5 bases and 2 bases respectively, with 8 bases between them. Germline V gene data show CDR1 as SGHTA and CDR2 as FQGNSA. CDR3 length: 13 amino acids. In DNA form, the CDR3 reads TGTGCCAGCAGCGGGCCAAACACAGATACGCAGTATTTT. Protein: CASSGPNTDTQYF.

V usage is TRBV7-9 and J usage is TRBJ1-1; a weak D match, TRBD1 (6 bases). This CDR3 comprises 12 residues. Germline V gene data show CDR1 as SEHNR and CDR2 as FQNEAQ (reference sequence). Trimming shortened V by 9 bases and J by 3 bases, and 11 bases separated the two germline ends. Here the CDR3 DNA reads TGTGCCAGTTCAGGGGCCTACACTGAAGCTTTCTTT. This translates into CASSGAYTEAFF.

The chain is built from TRBV5-8 and TRBJ2-3; TRBD1 agrees at 9 bases. The CDR3 covers 17 residues. The V gene's germline CDR1 is SGHTS and CDR2 YDEGEE. V shed 4 bases, J shed 0 bases, and the junction held 9 bases outside the gene matches. The CDR3 bases are TGTGCCAGCAGCCCGGGACAGGGTTTCATTAGCACAGATACGCAGTATTTT. This sequence encodes CASSPGQGFISTDTQYF.

A word on this clone: Relative to the germline gene, one junction end is altered; a read error may explain this. This chain uses TRBV5-1 with TRBJ1-1, with unresolved D. Per germline, CDR1 SGHRS and CDR2 YFSETQ. This CDR3 has 13 residues. CDR3: CASRFEANTEAFF. The CDR3 DNA reads as TGCGCCAGCCGCTTCGAGGCGAACACTGAAGCTTTCTTT. The whole variable domain, filled in from reference TRBV5-1 and TRBJ1-1, reads KAGVTQTPRYLIKTRGQQVTLSCSPISGHRSVSWYQQTPGQGLQFLFEYFSETQRNKGNFPGRFSGRQFSNSRSEMNVSTLELGDSALYLCASRFEANTEAFFGQGTRLTVV.

The V and J genes are TRBV18 and TRBJ1-6; D gene unclear. There are 15 residues in the CDR3. Germline V gives CDR1 KGHSH, CDR2 LQKENI. Trimming shortened V by 4 bases and J by 7 bases, and 14 bases separated the two germline ends. As DNA, the CDR3 is TGTGCCAGCTCACTCTCCGGGTCGATCAATTCACCCCTCCACTTT. It specifies CASSLSGSINSPLHF.

V is TRBV28 and J is TRBJ1-4, with 7 bases lining up with TRBD1. Unmatched junction bases numbered 6, after V lost 4 bases and J lost 7 bases. CDR3 length: 14 residues. Germline V gene sequence: CDR1 MDHEN, CDR2 SYDVKM. The CDR3 coding sequence is TGTGCCAGCAGTTCCCCTGGACAGGTTGAAAAACTGTTTTTT. Residues: CASSSPGQVEKLFF. The full variable domain, completed using reference TRBV28 and TRBJ1-4, is DVKVTQSSRYLVKRTGEKVFLECVQDMDHENMFWYRQDPGLGLRLIYFSYDVKMKEKGDIPEGYSVSREKKERFSLILESASTNQTSMYLCASSSPGQVEKLFFGSGTQLSVL.

The V call is TRBV7-9, the J call TRBJ1-4, with 7 bases identical to TRBD1. The CDR3 runs 16 residues. Germline V gene lookup returns CDR1 SEHNR and CDR2 FQNEAQ (reference sequence). The V and J ends lost 4 bases and 0 bases, in that order; junction bases with no gene match: 5. CDR3 residues: CASSSGQTATNEKLFF. Here the CDR3 DNA reads TGTGCCAGCAGCTCGGGACAGACTGCAACTAATGAAAAACTGTTTTTT.

The rearrangement links TRBV6-5 to TRBJ1-2; no clear D. Looked up from germline, CDR1 is MNHEY and CDR2 is SVGAGI. The CDR3 totals 14 residues. Trimming took off 6 bases at V and 4 bases at J, with 15 bases between the two ends. The CDR3 sequence is CASSPRGEVYGYTF. CDR3 nucleotide sequence: TGTGCCAGCAGCCCCCGGGGTGAGGTCTATGGCTACACCTTC.

The chain combines TRBV6-5 with TRBJ2-7, with D possibly being TRBD1 (7 bases). The CDR3 consists of 14 residues. V lost 0 bases to trimming and J lost 6 bases, with 12 bases between them. The germline V gene has CDR1 MNHEY and CDR2 SVGAGI. This CDR3 is CASSYSTGDSEQYF. For the CDR3, the DNA is TGTGCCAGCAGTTACTCAACAGGGGACTCCGAGCAGTACTTC.

CDR3 sequence (DNA): TGTGCCAGCAGTTTTTCTAGCGGGGGCCAAGAGACCCAGTACTTC. This encodes CASSFSSGGQETQYF. The chain combines TRBV28 with TRBJ2-5, with 10 bases matching TRBD2. J gave up 1 base and V 3 bases, and 2 bases lay outside the gene matches. In germline, CDR1 is MDHEN, CDR2 SYDVKM. The CDR3 is 15 amino acids.

V is TRBV12-3 or TRBV12-4 and J is TRBJ2-7; 7 nucleotides agree with TRBD1. This CDR3 spans 13 amino acids. With V trimmed by 5 bases and J by 0 bases, 1 base remained unmatched. The CDR3 loop reads CASSNRGSYEQYF. The CDR3 DNA is TGTGCCAGCAGTAACAGGGGCTCCTACGAGCAGTACTTC.

V gene TRBV7-9 combines with J gene TRBJ2-3; D gene unclear. The CDR3 is made up of 14 amino acids. Germline V gene data show CDR1 as SEHNR and CDR2 as FQNEAQ (reference sequence). V gave up 1 base and J gave up 2 bases, with 7 bases separating them. Here the CDR3 DNA reads TGTGCCAGCAGCTTAGGGCCAGTCACAGATACGCAGTATTTT. Translation: CASSLGPVTDTQYF.

The J gene is TRBJ2-5, the V gene TRBV7-2; 10 bases match TRBD2. The J segment lost 5 bases and the V segment lost 2 bases, leaving 11 bases of the junction unmatched. CDR3 length: 17 residues. Germline V gene lookup returns CDR1 SGHTA and CDR2 FQGNSA. This CDR3 reads CASSLRLAGSGGETQYF. In DNA, the CDR3 is TGTGCCAGCAGCTTAAGACTAGCGGGTTCAGGAGGCGAGACCCAGTACTTC.

The chain employs TRBV27 and TRBJ2-7; weak D call: TRBD2 (6 bases). CDR3 size: 14 residues. With 4 bases removed from V and 2 bases from J, the gap between germline ends came to 12 bases. The germline CDR1 and CDR2 sequences are MNHEY and SMNVEV (reference sequence). CDR3 amino acids: CASSSAGGPYEQYF. The DNA for the CDR3 is TGTGCCAGCAGTTCCGCCGGGGGACCCTACGAGCAGTACTTC.

V is TRBV5-4 and J is TRBJ2-5; 9 bases line up with TRBD2. This CDR3 has 15 amino acids. The germline CDR1 and CDR2 sequences are SGHNT and YYREEE (reference sequence). With 4 bases clipped from V and 5 bases from J, the junction kept 9 bases outside the gene matches. CDR3 loop: CASSPGTSRRETQYF. Written as DNA, the CDR3 is TGTGCCAGCAGCCCGGGGACTAGCCGGCGGGAGACCCAGTACTTC. The complete variable domain, with remaining parts taken from reference TRBV5-4 and TRBJ2-5, reads ETGVTQSPTHLIKTRGQQVTLRCSSQSGHNTVSWYQQALGQGPQFIFQYYREEENGRGNFPPRFSGLQFPNYSSELNVNALELDDSALYLCASSPGTSRRETQYFGPGTRLLVL.

The CDR3 bases are TGTGCCAGCCGGACAGGAAACACTGAAGCTTTCTTT. Translating gives CASRTGNTEAFF. The genes are TRBV19 and TRBJ1-1, with TRBD1 identical over 7 bases. The CDR3 has 12 residues. Per germline, CDR1 LNHDA and CDR2 SQIVND (reference sequence). The V and J ends lost 9 bases and 2 bases, in that order; junction bases with no gene match: 3.